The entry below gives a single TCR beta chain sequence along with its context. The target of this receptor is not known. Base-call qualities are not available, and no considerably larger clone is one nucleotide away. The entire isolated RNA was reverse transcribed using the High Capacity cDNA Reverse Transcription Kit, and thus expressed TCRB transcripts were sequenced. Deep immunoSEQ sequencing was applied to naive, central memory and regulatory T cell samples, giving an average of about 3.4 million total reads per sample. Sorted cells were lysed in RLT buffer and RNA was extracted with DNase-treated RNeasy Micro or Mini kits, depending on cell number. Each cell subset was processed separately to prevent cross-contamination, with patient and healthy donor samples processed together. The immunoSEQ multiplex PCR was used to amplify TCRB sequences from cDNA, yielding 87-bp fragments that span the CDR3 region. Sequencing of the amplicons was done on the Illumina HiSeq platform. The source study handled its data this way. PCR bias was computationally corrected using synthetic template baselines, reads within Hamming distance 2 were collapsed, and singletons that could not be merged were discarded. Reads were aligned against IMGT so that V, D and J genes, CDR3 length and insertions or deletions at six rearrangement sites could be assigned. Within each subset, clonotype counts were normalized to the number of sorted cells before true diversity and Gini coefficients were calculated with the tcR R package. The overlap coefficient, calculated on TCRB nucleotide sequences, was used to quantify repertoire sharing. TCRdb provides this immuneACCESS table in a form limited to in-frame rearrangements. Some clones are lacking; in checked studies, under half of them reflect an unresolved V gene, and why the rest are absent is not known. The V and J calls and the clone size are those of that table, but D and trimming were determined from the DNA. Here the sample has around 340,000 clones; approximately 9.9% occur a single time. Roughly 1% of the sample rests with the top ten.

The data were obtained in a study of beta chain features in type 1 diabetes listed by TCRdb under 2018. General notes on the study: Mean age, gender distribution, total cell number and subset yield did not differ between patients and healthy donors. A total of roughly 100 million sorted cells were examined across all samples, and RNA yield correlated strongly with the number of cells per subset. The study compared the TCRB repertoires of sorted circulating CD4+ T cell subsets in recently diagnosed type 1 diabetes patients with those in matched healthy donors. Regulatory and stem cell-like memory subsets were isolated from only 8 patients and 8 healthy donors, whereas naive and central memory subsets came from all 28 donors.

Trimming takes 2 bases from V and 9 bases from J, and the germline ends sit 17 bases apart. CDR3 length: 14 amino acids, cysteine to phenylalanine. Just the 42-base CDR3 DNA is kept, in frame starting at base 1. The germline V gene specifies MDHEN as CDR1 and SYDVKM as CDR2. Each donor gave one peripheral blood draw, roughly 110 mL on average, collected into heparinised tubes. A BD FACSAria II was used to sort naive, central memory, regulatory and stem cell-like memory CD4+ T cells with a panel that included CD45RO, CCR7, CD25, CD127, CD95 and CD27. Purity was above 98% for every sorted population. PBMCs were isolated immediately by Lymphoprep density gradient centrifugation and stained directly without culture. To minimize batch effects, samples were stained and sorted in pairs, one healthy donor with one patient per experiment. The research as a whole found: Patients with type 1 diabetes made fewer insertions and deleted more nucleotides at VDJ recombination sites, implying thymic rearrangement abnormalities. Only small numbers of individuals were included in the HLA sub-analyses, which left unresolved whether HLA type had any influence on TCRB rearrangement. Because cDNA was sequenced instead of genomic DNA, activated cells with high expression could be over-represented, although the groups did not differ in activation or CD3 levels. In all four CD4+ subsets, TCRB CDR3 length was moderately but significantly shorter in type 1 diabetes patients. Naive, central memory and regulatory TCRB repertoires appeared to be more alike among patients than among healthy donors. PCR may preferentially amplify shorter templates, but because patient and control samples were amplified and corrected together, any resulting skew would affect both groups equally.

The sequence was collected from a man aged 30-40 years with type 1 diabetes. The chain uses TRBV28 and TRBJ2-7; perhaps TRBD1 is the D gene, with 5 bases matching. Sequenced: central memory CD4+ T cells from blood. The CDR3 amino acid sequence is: CASSLQGNPSGQYF. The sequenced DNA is TGTGCCAGCAGTTTACAGGGTAACCCGAGTGGGCAGTACTTC.